This T cell receptor (beta chain) was captured by sequencing in a study of response to subunit inactivated influenza vaccine (dated by TCRdb to the late 2010s). As for the study more broadly: Deep quantitative profiling of the T cell receptor repertoire was used in the study to follow responses to a trivalent subunit inactivated influenza vaccine. Paper-wide results and their limitations: The authors suggested that each seasonal influenza vaccination may recruit only a limited number of new T cells.

A few counts support this clonotype. The antigen it binds to is not known. The input lacks base qualities; no much larger clone sits a single base away. Library method: RT-PCR. Sequencing took place on an Illumina HiSeq 2500. TCRdb reprocessed the public reads (quality trimming at Q25 with fastp, clone calling with MiXCR) and kept in-frame beta chains. Rows matching on CDR3 protein sequence are summarized as one entry with the most common DNA and genes. The sample table lists 530,000 or so distinct CDR3 sequences, approximately 15% of them with a count of one. Together, the top ten hold around 10% of the sample. The CDR3 sequence holds 15 residues, the cysteine and phenylalanine included. The only DNA kept is the CDR3, 45 bases in frame from the first base. Per the germline V gene (reference sequence), SEHNR is the CDR1 and FQNEAQ is the CDR2. V and J lose 4 bases and 2 bases, and a span of 13 bases separates them.

The sequence came from a man in his fifties who received an inactivated influenza vaccine. Donor details come from another sample of the same person, matched by shared clones. The chain is assembled from TRBV7-9 and TRBJ2-3; TRBD2 might be the D gene, on 6 matching bases. Sequences were derived from PBMCs from blood, sampled approximately 12 days after vaccination. The CDR3 region: CASSSPRGPTDTQYF. The DNA sequence is given as TGTGCCAGCAGCTCGCCGCGGGGCCCCACAGATACGCAGTATTTT. With the rest looked up from the reference TRBV7-9 and TRBJ2-3 genes rather than sequenced, the full variable domain is DTGVSQNPRHKITKRGQNVTFRCDPISEHNRLYWYRQTLGQGPEFLTYFQNEAQLEKSRLLSDRFSAERPKGSFSTLEIQRTEQGDSAMYLCASSSPRGPTDTQYFGPGTRLTVL.